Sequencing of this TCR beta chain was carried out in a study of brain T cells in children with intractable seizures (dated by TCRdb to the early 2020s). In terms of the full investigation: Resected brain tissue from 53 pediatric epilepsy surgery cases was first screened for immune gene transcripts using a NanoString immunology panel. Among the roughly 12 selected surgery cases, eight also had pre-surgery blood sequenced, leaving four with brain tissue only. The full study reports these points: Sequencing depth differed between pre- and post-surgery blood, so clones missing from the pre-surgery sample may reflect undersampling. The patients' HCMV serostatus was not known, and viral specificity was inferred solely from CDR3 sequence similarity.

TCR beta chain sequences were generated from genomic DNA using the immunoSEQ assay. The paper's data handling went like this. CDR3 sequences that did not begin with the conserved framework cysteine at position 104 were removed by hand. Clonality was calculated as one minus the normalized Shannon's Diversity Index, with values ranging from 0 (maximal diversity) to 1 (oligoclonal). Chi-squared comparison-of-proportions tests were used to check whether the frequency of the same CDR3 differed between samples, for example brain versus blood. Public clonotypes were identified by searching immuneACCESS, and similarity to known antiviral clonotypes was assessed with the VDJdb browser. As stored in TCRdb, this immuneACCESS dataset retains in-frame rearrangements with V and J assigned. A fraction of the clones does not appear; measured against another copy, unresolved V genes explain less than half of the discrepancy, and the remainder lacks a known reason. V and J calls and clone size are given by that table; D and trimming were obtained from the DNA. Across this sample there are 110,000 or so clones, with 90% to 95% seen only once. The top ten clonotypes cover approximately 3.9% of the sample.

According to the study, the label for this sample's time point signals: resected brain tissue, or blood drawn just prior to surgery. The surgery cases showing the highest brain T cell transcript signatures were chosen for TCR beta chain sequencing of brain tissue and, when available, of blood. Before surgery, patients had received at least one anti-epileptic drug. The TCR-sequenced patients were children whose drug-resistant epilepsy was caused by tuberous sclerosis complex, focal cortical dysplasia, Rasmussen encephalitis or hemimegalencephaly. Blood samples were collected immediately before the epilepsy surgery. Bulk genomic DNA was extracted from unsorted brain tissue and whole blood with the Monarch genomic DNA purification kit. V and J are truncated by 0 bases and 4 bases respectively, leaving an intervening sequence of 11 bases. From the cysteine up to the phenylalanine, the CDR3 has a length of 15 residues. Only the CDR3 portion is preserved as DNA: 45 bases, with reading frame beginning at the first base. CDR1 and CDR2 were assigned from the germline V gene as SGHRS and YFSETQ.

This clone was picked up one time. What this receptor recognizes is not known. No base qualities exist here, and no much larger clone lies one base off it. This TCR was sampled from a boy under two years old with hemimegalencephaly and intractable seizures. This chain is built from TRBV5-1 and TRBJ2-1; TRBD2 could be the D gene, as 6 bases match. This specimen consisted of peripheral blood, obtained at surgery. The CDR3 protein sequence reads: CASSLDPGGYNEQFF. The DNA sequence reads TGCGCCAGCAGCTTGGACCCTGGGGGGTACAATGAGCAGTTCTTC.